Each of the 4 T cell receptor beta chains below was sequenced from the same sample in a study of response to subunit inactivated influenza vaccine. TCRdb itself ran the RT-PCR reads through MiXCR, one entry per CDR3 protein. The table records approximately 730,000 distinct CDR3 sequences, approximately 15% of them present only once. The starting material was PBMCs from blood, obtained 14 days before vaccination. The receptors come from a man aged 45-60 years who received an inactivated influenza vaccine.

This chain's CDR3 is CASCLLSQETQYF. CDR3 sequence (DNA): TGCGCCAGCTGCCTTCTGAGCCAAGAGACCCAGTACTTC. The gene calls are TRBV5-1 and TRBJ2-5, with D uncertain. Germline V CDR1 and CDR2: SGHRS, YFSETQ. The CDR3 is made up of 13 amino acids. V lost 7 bases to trimming and J lost 1 base, with 11 bases between them.

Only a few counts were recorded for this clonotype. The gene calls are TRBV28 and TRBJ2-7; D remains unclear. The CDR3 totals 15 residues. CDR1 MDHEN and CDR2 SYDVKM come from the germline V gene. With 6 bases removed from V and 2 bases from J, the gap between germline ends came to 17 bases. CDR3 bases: TGTGCCAGCAGACGCGGATCAGGCAGTACCTACGAGCAGTACTTC. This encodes CASRRGSGSTYEQYF.

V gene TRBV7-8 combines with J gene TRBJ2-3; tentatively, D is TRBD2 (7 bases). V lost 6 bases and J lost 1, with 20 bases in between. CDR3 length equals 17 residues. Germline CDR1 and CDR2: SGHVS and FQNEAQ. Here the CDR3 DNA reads TGTGCCAGCAGTTGGCCGAGGGGGGGATGGGGCACAGATACGCAGTATTTT. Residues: CASSWPRGGWGTDTQYF.

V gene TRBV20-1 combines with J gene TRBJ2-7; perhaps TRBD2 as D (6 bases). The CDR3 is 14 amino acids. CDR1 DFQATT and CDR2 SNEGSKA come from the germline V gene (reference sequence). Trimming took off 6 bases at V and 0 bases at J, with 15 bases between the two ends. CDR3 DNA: TGCAGTGCGACCCTAGCGCATAGCTCCTACGAGCAGTACTTC. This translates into CSATLAHSSYEQYF.